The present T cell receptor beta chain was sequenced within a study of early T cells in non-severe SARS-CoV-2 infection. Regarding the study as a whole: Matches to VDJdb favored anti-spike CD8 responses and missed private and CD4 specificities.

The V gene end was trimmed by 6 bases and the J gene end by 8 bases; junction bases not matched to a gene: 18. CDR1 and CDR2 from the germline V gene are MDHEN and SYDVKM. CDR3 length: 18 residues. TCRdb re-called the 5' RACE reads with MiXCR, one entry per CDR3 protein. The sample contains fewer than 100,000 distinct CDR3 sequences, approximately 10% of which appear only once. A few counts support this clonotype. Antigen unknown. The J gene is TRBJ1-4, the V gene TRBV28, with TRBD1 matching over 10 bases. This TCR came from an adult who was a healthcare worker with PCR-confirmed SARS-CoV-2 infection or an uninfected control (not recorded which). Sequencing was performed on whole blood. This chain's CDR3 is CASSPLHGTGVLGEKLFF. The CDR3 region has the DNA TGTGCCAGCAGCCCCCTCCATGGGACAGGGGTTTTGGGGGAAAAACTGTTTTTT.